This T cell receptor beta chain was identified in a study of spatial heterogeneity in lung cancer. Study-level information: A consistent excess of beta-chain over alpha-chain sequences was detected.

MiXCR, applied by TCRdb to the 5' RACE reads, yields one record per CDR3 protein. The sample lists 50,000 to 75,000 distinct CDR3 sequences; roughly 6.4% were seen once. Study-wide results and caveats: Among blood samples, ubiquitous expanded tumor TCRs appeared more at resection than at follow-up.

The CDR3 is made up of 14 amino acids. Trimming cost V 0 bases and J 6 bases, with 8 bases left between them. Germline-derived CDR1 and CDR2 are MRHNA and SNTAGT. Time point in this sample: sample taken at primary tumor resection. Donors were roughly 70 untreated early-stage non-small cell lung cancer patients. The input material, whole RNA from tumor, nontumor lung or frozen PBMC, was sequenced unsorted. This clonotype was found many times. Its target is unknown. The sample here was PBMCs, taken at surgery. The chain combines TRBV6-4 with TRBJ2-2; D gene uncertain. The origin of this receptor is a female donor with early-stage non-small cell lung cancer. CDR3 residues: CASSDSEIPGELFF. CDR3 sequence (DNA): TGTGCCAGCAGTGACTCGGAGATTCCCGGGGAGCTGTTTTTT.